Below are 22 T cell receptor beta chains sequenced from a single sample in a study of cytomegalovirus exposure and HLA in healthy donors. PCR used 60 Vbeta primers and 13 Jbeta primers. Libraries were prepared by immunoSEQ multiplex PCR; TCRdb keeps only in-frame clonotypes and omits some of them. The data hold under 150,000 clones, with 65% to 90% observed a single time. Input material: PBMCs. These receptors were collected from a girl aged 2 to 10 in good health and CMV-seronegative.

The chain links TRBV7-8 to TRBJ2-5; 10 bases fit TRBD2. This CDR3 contains 15 residues. V lost 5 bases and J lost 2; bases outside the gene matches: 5. Per the germline V gene, CDR1 is SGHVS and CDR2 is FQNEAQ. As DNA, the CDR3 is TGTGCCAGCAGCAGGACTAGCGGAAGACAAGAGACCCAGTACTTC. Translated: CASSRTSGRQETQYF. Filled out from reference TRBV7-8 and TRBJ2-5, the complete variable domain reads GAGVSQSPRYKVAKRGQDVALRCDPISGHVSLFWYQQALGQGPEFLTYFQNEAQLDKSGLPSDRFFAERPEGSVSTLKIQRTQQEDSAVYLCASSRTSGRQETQYFGPGTRLLVL.

The V gene is TRBV15, the J gene TRBJ2-7, with TRBD1 identical over 7 bases. The length of the CDR3 is 15 residues. The junction had 3 bases not matched to a gene; V was cut back by 1 base and J by 0 bases. Looked up from germline, CDR1 is LNHNV and CDR2 is YYDKDF (reference sequence). CDR3 region: CATSRGTGSSYEQYF. The CDR3, as DNA: TGTGCCACCAGCAGAGGGACAGGCAGCTCCTACGAGCAGTACTTC. The entire variable domain, with the rest obtained from reference TRBV15 and TRBJ2-7, is as follows: DAMVIQNPRYQVTQFGKPVTLSCSQTLNHNVMYWYQQKSSQAPKLLFHYYDKDFNNEADTPDNFQSRRPNTSFCFLDIRSPGLGDTAMYLCATSRGTGSSYEQYFGPGTRLTVT.

As regards this clone: The junction departs from germline at one end; a sequencing error may be responsible. This chain links TRBV7-9 with TRBJ1-2; D unresolved. The CDR3 is 12 residues long. Germline V gives CDR1 SEHNR, CDR2 FQNEAQ (reference sequence). This CDR3 reads CSSSPYDYGYTF. The CDR3 nucleotides are TGTTCCAGCAGCCCCTATGACTATGGCTACACCTTC.

CDR3 bases: TGTGCCTGGAGTGTCCTGCGCGGGGTCGAGCAGTACTTC. This codes for CAWSVLRGVEQYF. This chain connects TRBV30 to TRBJ2-7, with a weak D call TRBD2 (6 bases). The length of the CDR3 is 13 residues. The ends were cut back, 0 bases at V and 6 bases at J, with 12 bases in the middle. Germline-derived CDR1 and CDR2 are GTSNPN and SVGIG (reference sequence).

The gene calls are TRBV12-1 and TRBJ2-1; the table's D gene call, TRBD2, was not cross checked with the DNA. TRBV12-1 is a known pseudogene. CDR3 length equals 14 residues. The CDR3 loop is CASSFVVVGNEQFF. Here the CDR3 DNA reads TGTGCCAGCAGCTTTGTAGTAGTCGGCAATGAGCAGTTCTTC.

The J gene is TRBJ2-7, the V gene TRBV30, with 9 bases lining up with TRBD1. Trimming cost V 6 bases and J 1 base; bases outside gene matches: 4. Germline V lookup: CDR1 GTSNPN, CDR2 SVGIG (reference sequence). The CDR3 is made up of 13 amino acids. CDR3 region: CACPGTGSYEQYF. The CDR3 coding sequence is TGTGCCTGCCCCGGGACAGGGTCCTACGAGCAGTACTTC.

The V gene is TRBV7-7, the J gene TRBJ2-5; D is uncertain. CDR1 is SSHAT and CDR2 is FNYEAQ in the germline V gene (reference sequence). The CDR3 is 13 amino acids. V was clipped by 3 bases and J by 5 bases, with 10 bases between them. The CDR3 coding sequence is TGTGCCAGCAGCTTTAACTTGCGGGAGACCCAGTACTTC. Amino acid sequence: CASSFNLRETQYF.

V and J are TRBV18 and TRBJ1-1; D unclear. V lost 6 bases to trimming and J lost 1 base, with 15 bases between them. CDR3 length: 15 amino acids. Germline CDR1 and CDR2: KGHSH and LQKENI. This CDR3 reads CASSPVRGGNTEAFF. CDR3 in DNA: TGTGCCAGCTCCCCCGTACGGGGTGGGAACACTGAAGCTTTCTTT.

A note on this clone: Other DNA sequences from this sample encode an identical CDR3 as well. The J gene is TRBJ2-3, the V gene TRBV27; 10 nucleotides match TRBD2. Unmatched junction bases numbered 1, after V lost 6 bases and J lost 1 base. CDR3 length: 14 amino acids. In germline, CDR1 is MNHEY, CDR2 SMNVEV (reference sequence). The CDR3 protein is CASRSGGGTDTQYF. The DNA for the CDR3 is TGTGCCAGCAGGAGCGGGGGGGGCACAGATACGCAGTATTTT.

The chain links TRBV7-6 to TRBJ1-5; D not certain. This CDR3 is 12 amino acids long. Per the germline V gene, CDR1 is SGHVS and CDR2 is FNYEAQ. V was pared by 2 bases and J by 7 bases, with 6 bases between. The CDR3 DNA reads as TGTGCCAGCAGCTTACTCGGGCAGCCCCAGCATTTT. This gives the protein CASSLLGQPQHF.

This clone was recorded a few times. The chain combines TRBV27 with TRBJ1-5, with a weak D call TRBD1 (6 bases). The V end lost 5 bases, the J end lost 3 bases, and 14 bases lay between the germline ends. In germline, CDR1 is MNHEY, CDR2 SMNVEV (reference sequence). The CDR3 totals 15 residues. CDR3 amino acids: CASSPAGAYNQPQHF. CDR3 DNA: TGTGCCAGCAGTCCCGCAGGGGCTTACAATCAGCCCCAGCATTTT.

This chain connects TRBV5-1 to TRBJ1-2; no clear D gene. Germline V gives CDR1 SGHRS, CDR2 YFSETQ. This CDR3 has 14 amino acids. The V gene lost 0 bases and the J gene lost 3 bases, with 9 bases spanning the gap. CDR3 amino acids: CASSLVRGDYGYTF. CDR3 nucleotide sequence: TGCGCCAGCAGCTTGGTACGGGGTGACTATGGCTACACCTTC.

This clone was detected once. V is TRBV5-1 and J is TRBJ2-5; 9 bases fit TRBD1. The CDR3 is 15 amino acids. V shed 0 bases and J 4 bases; nucleotides not matched to a gene: 4. Germline V lookup: CDR1 SGHRS, CDR2 YFSETQ. CDR3 sequence: CASSLVQGARETQYF. The CDR3 nucleotides are TGCGCCAGCAGCTTGGTACAGGGGGCACGAGAGACCCAGTACTTC.

The chain links TRBV7-8 to TRBJ1-2; weak D call: TRBD1 (6 bases). Germline V gene lookup returns CDR1 SGHVS and CDR2 FQNEAQ. CDR3 size: 14 residues. V was shortened by 5 bases and J by 0 bases, with 10 bases between the two germline ends. The CDR3 region has the DNA TGTGCCAGCAGCGCCGACAGGACTAACTATGGCTACACCTTC. Translated, it gives CASSADRTNYGYTF.

The chain employs TRBV7-9 and TRBJ2-2; D is unclear. The CDR3 covers 14 residues. Trimming stripped 6 bases from V and 0 bases from J, with 8 bases between. The germline V gene encodes CDR1 SEHNR and CDR2 FQNEAQ (reference sequence). The CDR3 DNA reads as TGTGCCAGCAGGCCGAGGACGAACACCGGGGAGCTGTTTTTT. It codes for CASRPRTNTGELFF.

This sequence joins TRBV15 and TRBJ2-1; possibly TRBD1 for D (6 bases). V lost 1 base to trimming and J lost 6 bases, with 13 bases between them. Germline CDR1 LNHNV, CDR2 YYDKDF (reference sequence). The CDR3 has 15 residues. The CDR3 bases are TGTGCCACCAGCAGAGGGATAGAAGGGGGCAATGAGCAGTTCTTC. Protein sequence: CATSRGIEGGNEQFF.

V is TRBV30 and J is TRBJ2-3; D might be TRBD2 (5 bases). V shed 2 bases and J shed 2 bases, with 8 bases lying between them. The V gene's germline CDR1 is GTSNPN and CDR2 SVGIG (reference sequence). The CDR3 sequence is 13 residues long. The CDR3 is CAWSPDFTDTQYF. The DNA of the CDR3 is TGTGCCTGGAGTCCGGACTTCACAGATACGCAGTATTTT.

This clone has just one count. The chain is built from TRBV7-9 and TRBJ2-7; 11 bases fit TRBD2. Per the germline V gene, CDR1 is SEHNR and CDR2 is FQNEAQ (reference sequence). With 5 bases clipped from V and 0 bases from J, the junction kept 12 bases outside the gene matches. The CDR3 extends over 18 amino acids. CDR3 sequence (DNA): TGTGCCAGCAGCCCCACCGGGACTAGCGGACGCCTCTCCTACGAGCAGTACTTC. Protein: CASSPTGTSGRLSYEQYF.

CDR3 DNA sequence: TGCGCCAGCAGTCAAAACGGGTATTGCAAAACAGGGAACACCGGGGAGCTGTTTTTT. Translation gives CASSQNGYCKTGNTGELFF. The chain has TRBV23-1 and TRBJ2-2, with D possibly matching TRBD1 (5 bases). Being an ORF, TRBV23-1 has a function that is uncertain. CDR3 length equals 19 residues. V was trimmed by 2 bases and J by 1 base, leaving 20 bases between them.

This chain uses TRBV4-1 with TRBJ2-1, with a possible D match to TRBD1 (9 bases). Germline values: CDR1 MGHRA, CDR2 YSYEKL. CDR3 length equals 20 residues. V shed 0 bases and J shed 3 bases, with 24 bases lying between them. The CDR3 nucleotides are TGCGCCAGCAGCCAAGAGTACAGGGGGCCAAGCGGGGGATTCTACAATGAGCAGTTCTTC. Its protein is CASSQEYRGPSGGFYNEQFF.

The genes are TRBV9 and TRBJ2-5, with D unresolved. The CDR3 has 12 residues. Germline V lookup: CDR1 SGDLS, CDR2 YYNGEE. V was clipped by 0 bases and J by 6 bases, with 6 bases between them. This CDR3 is CASSVDQKTQYF. CDR3 nucleotide sequence: TGTGCCAGCAGCGTAGATCAAAAGACCCAGTACTTC.

J is TRBJ2-2 and V is TRBV19; 11 bases align to TRBD2. J gave up 3 bases and V 4 bases, and 4 bases lay outside the gene matches. The CDR3 is 16 residues long. CDR1 is LNHDA and CDR2 is SQIVND in the germline V gene (reference sequence). In DNA form, the CDR3 reads TGTGCCAGTAGTACCCTAGCGGGAGGCGACACCGGGGAGCTGTTTTTT. Translating it yields CASSTLAGGDTGELFF.